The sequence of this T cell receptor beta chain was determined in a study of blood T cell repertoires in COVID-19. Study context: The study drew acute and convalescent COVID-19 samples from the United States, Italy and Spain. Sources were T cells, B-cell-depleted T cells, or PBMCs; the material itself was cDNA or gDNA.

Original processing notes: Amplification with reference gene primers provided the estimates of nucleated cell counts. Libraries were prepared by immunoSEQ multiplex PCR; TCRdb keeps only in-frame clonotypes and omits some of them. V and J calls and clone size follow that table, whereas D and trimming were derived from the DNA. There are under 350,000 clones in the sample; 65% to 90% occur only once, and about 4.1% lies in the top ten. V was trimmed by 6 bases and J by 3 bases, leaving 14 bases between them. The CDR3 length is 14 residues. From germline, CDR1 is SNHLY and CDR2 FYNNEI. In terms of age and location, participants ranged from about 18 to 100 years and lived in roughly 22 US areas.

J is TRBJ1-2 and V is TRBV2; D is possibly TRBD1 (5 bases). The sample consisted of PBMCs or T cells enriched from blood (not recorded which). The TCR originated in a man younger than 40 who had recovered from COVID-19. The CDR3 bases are TGTGCCAGCAGGAACGGGGGTCGGGACTATGGCTACACCTTC. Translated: CASRNGGRDYGYTF.